This TCR beta chain was sequenced during a study of CD8+CD57+ T cells in acquired aplastic anemia. Overall study: DNA per sorted CD4+ or CD8+ sample ranged about 0.19 to 30 ug, averaging roughly 3.3 ug.

The CDR3 runs to 13 residues. The germline CDR1 and CDR2 sequences are SNHLY and FYNNEI. Trimming shortened V by 4 bases and J by 4 bases, and 10 bases separated the two germline ends. Notes on this clonotype: Its antigen remains unidentified.

The TCR beta profiling, which covered VDJ combination and CDR3 sequence, was carried out using genomic DNA as the template. Via MiXCR, TCRdb re-called the reads, giving one row per CDR3 protein. The sample records approximately 200,000 distinct CDR3 sequences, 64% being singletons. Overall study results and limits: Statistical testing detected no significant gap in CD8+ Simpson's diversity between patients and controls. Comparison of patients with controls identified roughly 27 shared CD8+ CDR3 sequences.

The specimen sequenced was sorted CD4+, CD8+, or CD8+CD57+ T cells (not recorded which) from PBMCs. This TCR came from a human donor with severe aplastic anemia or a healthy control (not recorded which). The rearrangement uses TRBV2 and TRBJ1-1, with a possible D match to TRBD1 (5 bases). The CDR3: CASSGGSTTEAFF. The CDR3 DNA follows: TGTGCCAGCAGTGGGGGCTCCACCACTGAAGCTTTCTTT.